A selection of T cell receptor beta chains follows, all from one sample in a study of blood T cell repertoires in COVID-19. Repertoires were generated with immunoSEQ multiplex PCR, while TCRdb's copy carries only in-frame clones and drops some. The sample lists 100,000 to 150,000 clones, roughly 88% occurring once. Input material: peripheral blood. All receptors derive from a woman at least 80 years old with acute or convalescent COVID-19. CDR3s include the opening cysteine and the closing phenylalanine or tryptophan. A D gene is named only where the DNA matches it firmly. Size is omitted from some rows. Given values are once, few, many or a class for expanded clones.

j_call d_call clone_size v_call cdr3_nt cdr3_aa
TRBJ2-7 - - TRBV6-5 TGTGCCAGCAGGCGGGACTGGAGCTCCTACGAGCAGTACTTC CASRRDWSSYEQYF
TRBJ1-4 - - TRBV9 TGTGCCAGCAGCGCAACATTGGGCGTAGGTGAAAAACTGTTTTTT CASSATLGVGEKLFF
TRBJ2-5 - - TRBV3-1/TRBV3-2 TGTGCCAGCAGCAAAACGGGACTGAGAGAGACCCAGTACTTC CASSKTGLRETQYF
TRBJ2-2 TRBD1 - TRBV10-3 TGTGCCATCAGTGGACAGGGGAACACCGGGGAGCTGTTTTTT CAISGQGNTGELFF
TRBJ2-7 - - TRBV6-5 TGTGCCAGCAGTTTCATACAGGGTCCCTACGAGCAGTACTTC CASSFIQGPYEQYF
TRBJ2-6 TRBD1 - TRBV19 TGTGCCAGTAGAGAGAAGCCCGGACAGGGCGCCTACTCTGGGGCCAACGTCCTGACTTTC CASREKPGQGAYSGANVLTF
TRBJ2-1 TRBD1 - TRBV4-2 TGTGCCAGCAGCCAAAACAGGGGGCCGTACAATGAGCAGTTCTTC CASSQNRGPYNEQFF
TRBJ1-4 - - TRBV3-1/TRBV3-2 TGTGCCAGCAGCCAAGTTCGAGCGGGTTTCGGTGAAAAACTGTTTTTT CASSQVRAGFGEKLFF
TRBJ1-1 TRBD1 - TRBV27 TGTGCCAGCAGATTCACCGGGACAGGGCTCACTGAAGCTTTCTTT CASRFTGTGLTEAFF
TRBJ2-1 TRBD1 - TRBV7-3 TGTGCCAGCAGCCCGACAGGGGCTCGCAATGAGCAGTTCTTC CASSPTGARNEQFF
TRBJ2-3 - - TRBV3-1/TRBV3-2 TGTGCCAGCAGCTCAGGGCCAAGGGTCGAGGGCACAGATACGCAGTATTTT CASSSGPRVEGTDTQYF
TRBJ2-3 - - TRBV11-2 TGTGCCAGCAGCCTTCTAACGTCCGCAGATACGCAGTATTTT CASSLLTSADTQYF
TRBJ1-6 - once TRBV12-3/TRBV12-4 TGTGCCAGCAGTAAAAGGAGTGCCCTCCACTTT CASSKRSALHF
TRBJ1-2 TRBD1 once TRBV7-2 TGTGCCAGCAGCTATGGACAGGGTGGGGGCTACACCTTC CASSYGQGGGYTF
TRBJ1-6 - - TRBV19 TGTGCCAGTAGTATAAGGGAGCCCTATAATTCACCCCTCCACTTT CASSIREPYNSPLHF
TRBJ1-4 TRBD1 - TRBV5-4 TGTGCCAGCAGCCCCGGGACAGGGGGGCTAAATAATGAAAAACTGTTTTTT CASSPGTGGLNNEKLFF
TRBJ1-3 TRBD1 - TRBV5-6 TGTGCCAGCAGACGATCAGGGGGCGGAAACACCATATATTTT CASRRSGGGNTIYF
TRBJ1-5 TRBD1 - TRBV12-3/TRBV12-4 TGTGCCAGCGGGGACAGGGATCAGCCCCAGCATTTT CASGDRDQPQHF
TRBJ1-1 - - TRBV19 TGTGCCAGTAGTAATCTGGGCTGGCGCACTGAAGCTTTCTTT CASSNLGWRTEAFF
TRBJ1-6 - - TRBV15 TGTGCCACCAGCAGGGGGAGGGGTTCACCCCTCCACTTT CATSRGRGSPLHF
TRBJ2-3 - - TRBV19 TGTGCCAGTAGTCCACCTGGGGCGTTGGGGACAGATACGCAGTATTTT CASSPPGALGTDTQYF
TRBJ1-2 TRBD1 - TRBV27 TGTGCCAGCAGTTTAGTACTTGGACAGGGTCCCTATGGCTACACCTTC CASSLVLGQGPYGYTF
TRBJ1-1 - few TRBV7-9 TGTGCCAGCAGCCAGCGGACAGTGAACACTGAAGCTTTCTTT CASSQRTVNTEAFF
TRBJ1-4 TRBD1 - TRBV18 TGTGCCAGCTCACCGGGACAGGGGGGCGATGAAAAACTGTTTTTT CASSPGQGGDEKLFF
TRBJ1-4 TRBD1 - TRBV19 TGTGCCAGTAGTGACAGGGGCTCAACTAATGAAAAACTGTTTTTT CASSDRGSTNEKLFF
TRBJ1-1 - - TRBV6-5 TGTGCCAGCAGCAAAGGGGGTACTGAAGCTTTCTTT CASSKGGTEAFF
TRBJ2-5 TRBD2 - TRBV6-5 TGTGCCAGCAGTTACTCGGGGACTAGCGGCCAAGAGACCCAGTACTTC CASSYSGTSGQETQYF
TRBJ2-1 - - TRBV6-1 TGTGCCAGCAGTGTGGGTTGGAGTTTCTCCTACAATGAGCAGTTCTTC CASSVGWSFSYNEQFF
TRBJ2-7 TRBD1 - TRBV11-2 TGTGCCAGCACCAACGGACAGGGAGTTTCCTACGAGCAGTACTTC CASTNGQGVSYEQYF
TRBJ2-7 - - TRBV7-9 TGTGCCAGCAGCTTAGAGGGAGGCTACGAGCAGTACTTC CASSLEGGYEQYF
TRBJ2-1 - - TRBV7-3 TGTGCCAGCAGCTTAGGTAGTTACAATGAGCAGTTCTTC CASSLGSYNEQFF
TRBJ1-2 - - TRBV6-6 TGTGCCAGCAGTTATATACAGGGACGGGCTAACTATGGCTACACCTTC CASSYIQGRANYGYTF
TRBJ2-2 TRBD2 - TRBV2 TGTGCCAGCAGCGGGGGACTAGCGGGAGCGGGCGGGGAGCTGTTTTTT CASSGGLAGAGGELFF
TRBJ2-7 TRBD1 - TRBV5-4 TGTGCCAGCAGCTTGTATGGGGACAGTTACTACGAGCAGTACTTC CASSLYGDSYYEQYF
TRBJ1-5 TRBD1 - TRBV18 TGTGCCAGCTCACAGGGGACAGAACAGCCCCAGCATTTT CASSQGTEQPQHF
TRBJ1-3 TRBD1 - TRBV4-2 TGTGCCAGCAGCCCCGGGACAGGTACCGGCAACACCATATATTTT CASSPGTGTGNTIYF
TRBJ1-2 - once TRBV7-9 TGTGCCAGCAGCTTAGGACAGCACTACTATGGCTACACCTTC CASSLGQHYYGYTF
TRBJ2-7 - - TRBV2 TGTGCCAGCAAGGCAGGGGCGACCTACGAGCAGTACTTC CASKAGATYEQYF
TRBJ1-2 TRBD1 - TRBV6-2/TRBV6-3 TGTGCCAGCAGTCCCGGGACAGCCGCCTTCTACACCTTC CASSPGTAAFYTF
TRBJ2-3 TRBD1 - TRBV6-5 TGTGCCAGCTCTCGGGACAGGGTATTAGATACGCAGTATTTT CASSRDRVLDTQYF
TRBJ2-2 - - TRBV7-2 TGTGCCAGCAGTCGAACTAGCCCCCGGCGTACCGGGGAGCTGTTTTTT CASSRTSPRRTGELFF
TRBJ1-6 TRBD1 - TRBV19 TGTGCCAGTCACCTCACCCAGGGACAGGGGAATTCACCCCTCCACTTT CASHLTQGQGNSPLHF
TRBJ1-2 - - TRBV7-2 TGTGCCAGCAGCATCAGCGACGGCTACTATGGCTACACCTTC CASSISDGYYGYTF
TRBJ1-1 - few TRBV2 TGTGCCAGCAGTGATGAGGGCTGGACTGAAGCTTTCTTT CASSDEGWTEAFF
TRBJ1-3 - once TRBV3-1/TRBV3-2 TGTGCCAGCAGCCCCAGGCGGGCGGGATTCGGAAACACCATATATTTT CASSPRRAGFGNTIYF
TRBJ1-4 - - TRBV7-9 TGTGCGTCCACCCATAGCTCAGATGATGAAAAACTGTTTTTT CASTHSSDDEKLFF
TRBJ1-3 - - TRBV3-1/TRBV3-2 TGTGCCAGCCAAGGGGGAGGAAACACCATATATTTT CASQGGGNTIYF
TRBJ2-3 TRBD2 - TRBV7-6 TGTGCCAGCAGCCTCCAACTAGCGGGGATCACAGATACGCAGTATTTT CASSLQLAGITDTQYF
TRBJ1-1 TRBD1 few TRBV9 TGTGCCAGTTGCAGGGGACAGGGGCAGACTGAAGCTTTCTTT CASCRGQGQTEAFF
TRBJ1-2 - - TRBV7-8 TGTGCCAGCAGCCAGTTGCGCTCTTTGTTCTCGAACTATGGCTACACCTTC CASSQLRSLFSNYGYTF
TRBJ2-7 - - TRBV19 TGTGCCAGTAGTATACACCGACTCTCCTACGAGCAGTACTTC CASSIHRLSYEQYF
TRBJ2-3 TRBD2 - TRBV18 TGTGCCAGCTCACTTTCACCCAGCGGGGGGCTAGCGGGGGCCTCTACAGATACGCAGTATTTT CASSLSPSGGLAGASTDTQYF
TRBJ1-2 TRBD1 once TRBV7-3 TGTGCCAGCAGCTTGACCGGGACAGGGTATGGCTACACCTTC CASSLTGTGYGYTF